This T cell receptor (beta chain) was identified during a study of identical twins. TCRdb processed the 5' RACE reads anew with MiXCR; each CDR3 protein has one entry. The repertoire has under 300,000 distinct CDR3 sequences, roughly 13% of them found once; the top ten carry approximately 8.8%. The CDR3 spans 13 residues. The ends were cut back, 6 bases at V and 9 bases at J, with 15 bases in the middle. CDR1 is MNHEY, CDR2 SVGEGT, per germline. The TCR was taken from a young woman in good health. The chain carries TRBV6-2 or TRBV6-3 and TRBJ2-1; possible D gene TRBD2, 6 bases. The sequencing input was memory (CD45RO+) T cells sorted from blood. The CDR3 sequence is CASREGLYGEQFF. CDR3 in DNA: TGTGCCAGCAGGGAGGGCCTTTATGGTGAGCAGTTCTTC.